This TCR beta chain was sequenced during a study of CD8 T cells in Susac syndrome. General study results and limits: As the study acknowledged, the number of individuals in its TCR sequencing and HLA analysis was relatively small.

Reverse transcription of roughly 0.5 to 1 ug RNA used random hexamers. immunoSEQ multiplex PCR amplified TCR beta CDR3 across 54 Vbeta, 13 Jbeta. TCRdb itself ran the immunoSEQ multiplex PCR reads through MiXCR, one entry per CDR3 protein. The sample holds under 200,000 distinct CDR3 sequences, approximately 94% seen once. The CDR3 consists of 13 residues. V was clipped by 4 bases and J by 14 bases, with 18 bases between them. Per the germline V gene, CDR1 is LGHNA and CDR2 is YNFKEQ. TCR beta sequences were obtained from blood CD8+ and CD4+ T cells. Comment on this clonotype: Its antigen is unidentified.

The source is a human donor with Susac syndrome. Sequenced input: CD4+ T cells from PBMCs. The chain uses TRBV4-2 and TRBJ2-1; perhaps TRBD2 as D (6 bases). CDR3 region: CASSRGGAPEKFF. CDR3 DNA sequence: TGTGCCAGCAGCCGAGGAGGGGCTCCAGAAAAGTTCTTC.